This T cell receptor beta chain was found in a study of blood T cell repertoires in COVID-19. At the level of the study: From the United States, Italy and Spain came samples of acute and convalescent COVID-19.

In the original workflow: Reference gene primers were amplified, and this amplification served to estimate nucleated cell counts. Some clones are missing from TCRdb's copy, which holds only in-frame ones; the method was immunoSEQ multiplex PCR. Clonal size and the V and J genes are those of that table, whereas D and trimming came from the DNA. Altogether roughly 270,000 clones are present, roughly 85% being singletons, with the ten largest covering 5% to 6.5%. After removal of 5 bases from V and 8 bases from J, the junction contained 22 bases not matched to a gene. This CDR3 has 19 residues. In germline, CDR1 is MNHNY, CDR2 SVGAGI (reference sequence).

The TCR sequence derives from a man in his fifties or sixties with active or convalescent COVID-19. Sequencing was performed on peripheral blood. The chain employs TRBV6-6 and TRBJ1-1, with TRBD1 identical over 11 bases. CDR3 residues: CASSLTRGQGAKGDKEAFF. CDR3 nucleotide sequence: TGTGCCAGCAGTCTGACCCGCGGACAGGGGGCGAAAGGGGATAAGGAAGCTTTCTTT.